This TCR beta chain is from a study of CD8 T cells in ankylosing spondylitis. Study observations and caveats: With a CD8+ phenotype, disease-linked clones were relatively rare in peripheral blood. Existing reports had already noted some motif variants in reactive arthritis synovial fluid and blood. About 8 highly homologous variants made up a TCR beta motif, and this motif appeared characteristic of ankylosing spondylitis blood.

This clonotype was seen only a few times. Its antigen remains unknown. V dropped 6 bases and J dropped 2 bases, with 11 bases sitting between them. The CDR3 is made up of 14 amino acids. Germline V gene lookup returns CDR1 MNHEY and CDR2 SMNVEV (reference sequence). As the method for making TCR beta libraries, quantitative 5'-RACE with molecular barcodes was used. MiXCR was run by TCRdb on the 5' RACE reads, yielding one entry per CDR3 protein. The table includes some 100,000 distinct CDR3 sequences, roughly 9% detected once. The TCR sequence derives from a male donor with ankylosing spondylitis. The gene calls are TRBV27 and TRBJ2-1; possibly TRBD2 for D (6 bases). Sequenced: blood, either unsorted or a sorted T cell fraction (not recorded which). Here the CDR3 reads CASRGLGTYNEQFF. Here the CDR3 DNA reads TGTGCCAGCAGGGGACTGGGGACCTACAATGAGCAGTTCTTC.